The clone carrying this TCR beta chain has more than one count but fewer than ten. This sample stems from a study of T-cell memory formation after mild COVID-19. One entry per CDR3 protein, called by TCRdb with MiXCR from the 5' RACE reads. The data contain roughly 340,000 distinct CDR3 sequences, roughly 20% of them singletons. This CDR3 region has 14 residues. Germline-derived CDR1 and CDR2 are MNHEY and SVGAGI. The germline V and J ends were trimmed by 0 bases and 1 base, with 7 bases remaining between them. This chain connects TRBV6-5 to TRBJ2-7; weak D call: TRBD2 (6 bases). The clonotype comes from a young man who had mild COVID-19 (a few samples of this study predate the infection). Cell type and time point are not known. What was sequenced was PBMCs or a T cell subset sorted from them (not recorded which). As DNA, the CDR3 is TGTGCCAGCAGTTACTCGGGACTTTCCTACGAGCAGTACTTC. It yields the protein CASSYSGLSYEQYF.